One and the same sample provided the 5 T cell receptor beta chains below, sequenced in a study of T cell responses to AZD1222 COVID-19 vaccine. Method: immunoSEQ multiplex PCR; TCRdb's copy keeps in-frame clones and lacks some. The table has around 110,000 clones, roughly 93% seen once. Material: peripheral blood, obtained 28 days after the second AZD1222 dose. These receptor sequences come from an adult who received the AZD1222 COVID-19 vaccine.

This clone was observed a single time. The gene calls are TRBV27 and TRBJ1-1; 9 bases map to TRBD1. This CDR3 contains 14 residues. Germline V gives CDR1 MNHEY, CDR2 SMNVEV (reference sequence). J was trimmed by 2 bases and V by 8 bases; bases with no gene match: 6. Here the CDR3 DNA reads TGTGCCAGCCGTACAGGGGGCGGAAACACTGAAGCTTTCTTT. Amino acids: CASRTGGGNTEAFF.

This chain links TRBV29-1 with TRBJ2-3, with D possibly being TRBD2 (7 bases). This CDR3 comprises 14 residues. V dropped 6 bases and J dropped 2 bases, with 15 bases sitting between them. Germline assignment: CDR1 SQVTM and CDR2 ANQGSEA. CDR3 nucleotide sequence: TGCAGCGTGAGGGGGACTACAGTCACAGATACGCAGTATTTT. Amino acid sequence: CSVRGTTVTDTQYF.

The J gene is TRBJ2-2, the V gene TRBV27; the D is unclear. The CDR3 consists of 15 residues. V lost 5 bases to trimming and J lost 6 bases, with 16 bases between them. Germline V gene sequence: CDR1 MNHEY, CDR2 SMNVEV (reference sequence). The CDR3 loop is CASSPLAQSPGELFF. The CDR3 nucleotides read TGTGCCAGCAGTCCGTTAGCTCAGAGCCCCGGGGAGCTGTTTTTT.

This chain connects TRBV18 to TRBJ1-5; D perhaps matches TRBD1 (5 bases). The germline CDR1 and CDR2 sequences are KGHSH and LQKENI. The CDR3 loop spans 15 amino acids. Trimming removed 3 bases from V and 1 base from J, with 10 bases in between. The CDR3 sequence: CASSPGGASNQPQHF. CDR3 nucleotide sequence: TGTGCCAGCTCACCCGGAGGGGCCAGCAATCAGCCCCAGCATTTT.

The chain employs TRBV19 and TRBJ2-6; D gene unclear. The CDR3 runs 13 residues. Trimming stripped 3 bases from V and 3 bases from J, with 3 bases between. The germline CDR1 and CDR2 sequences are LNHDA and SQIVND (reference sequence). The DNA for the CDR3 is TGTGCCAGTAGTATCGGTGGGGCCAACGTCCTGACTTTC. Translation gives CASSIGGANVLTF.